This is a list of T cell receptor beta chains from one sample in a study of T cell responses to AZD1222 COVID-19 vaccine. Using immunoSEQ multiplex PCR, the repertoire was profiled, and TCRdb retains in-frame clones only, with some absent. Found here are around 90,000 clones, approximately 86% of them singletons; the top ten hold 6.3%. The sequencing used peripheral blood, collected on day 0 of AZD1222 vaccination. The receptors come from an adult in good health. CDR3s include the opening cysteine and the closing phenylalanine or tryptophan.

V gene	J gene	CDR3 protein
TRBV13	TRBJ2-2	CASSLRGTGSATGELFF
TRBV7-9	TRBJ2-6	CASSLVRGVSGANVLTF
TRBV4-3	TRBJ1-4	CASSQEEAAREKLFF
TRBV7-8	TRBJ2-1	CASSLGGGTRAFEQFF
TRBV18	TRBJ1-1	CASSPISGGLGNTEAFF
TRBV19	TRBJ2-7	CASTSGAPLYEQYF
TRBV10-3	TRBJ2-7	CAISRTGTNYEQYF
TRBV15	TRBJ1-4	CATSSTGGGREKLFF
TRBV19	TRBJ2-6	CASSSRGTTGANVLTF
TRBV7-9	TRBJ1-2	CASSLADRNYGYTF
TRBV11-3	TRBJ2-7	CASSSGISGRVYEQYF
TRBV10-3	TRBJ1-6	CAINRGGGSPLHF
TRBV29-1	TRBJ1-1	CSVQTGRVNTEAFF
TRBV4-2	TRBJ2-3	CASSQGSQLANTDTQYF
TRBV5-8	TRBJ2-1	CASSLIRGPNNEQFF
TRBV10-3	TRBJ2-7	CAISAPGTEAYEQYF